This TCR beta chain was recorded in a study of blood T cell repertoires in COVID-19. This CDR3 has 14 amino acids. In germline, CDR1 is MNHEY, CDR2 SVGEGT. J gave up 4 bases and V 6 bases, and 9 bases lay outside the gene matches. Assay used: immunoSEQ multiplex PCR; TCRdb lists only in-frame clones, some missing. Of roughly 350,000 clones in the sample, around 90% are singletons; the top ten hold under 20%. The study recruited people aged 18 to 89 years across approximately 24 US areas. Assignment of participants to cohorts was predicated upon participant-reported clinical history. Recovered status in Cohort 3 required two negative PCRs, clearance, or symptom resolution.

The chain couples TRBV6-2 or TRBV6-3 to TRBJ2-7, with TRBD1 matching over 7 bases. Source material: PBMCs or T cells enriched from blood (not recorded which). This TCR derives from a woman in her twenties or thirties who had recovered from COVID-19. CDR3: CASSSEGQTYEQYF. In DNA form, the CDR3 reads TGTGCCAGCAGCAGTGAGGGACAGACATACGAGCAGTACTTC.